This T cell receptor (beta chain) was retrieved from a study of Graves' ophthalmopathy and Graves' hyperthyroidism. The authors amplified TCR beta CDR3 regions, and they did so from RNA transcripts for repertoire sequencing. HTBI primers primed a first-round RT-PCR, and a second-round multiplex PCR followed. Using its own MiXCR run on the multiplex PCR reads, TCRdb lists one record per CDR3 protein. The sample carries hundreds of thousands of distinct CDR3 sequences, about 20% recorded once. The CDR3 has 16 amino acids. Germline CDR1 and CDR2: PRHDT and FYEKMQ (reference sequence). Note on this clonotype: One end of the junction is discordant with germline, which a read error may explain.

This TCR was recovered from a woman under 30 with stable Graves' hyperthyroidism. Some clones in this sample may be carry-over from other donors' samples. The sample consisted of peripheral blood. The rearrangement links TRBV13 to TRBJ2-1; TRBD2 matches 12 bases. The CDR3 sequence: CASSSLLAGGPNEKFF. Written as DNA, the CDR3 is TGTGCCAGCAGCTCTCTCCTAGCGGGAGGGCCCAATGAGAAGTTCTTC.